The 18 T cell receptor beta chains below all came from one sample that was sequenced in a study of cytomegalovirus exposure and HLA in healthy donors. Use of 60 Vbeta and 13 Jbeta primers characterized the PCR. Sequencing used immunoSEQ multiplex PCR; TCRdb keeps in-frame clones, though not all of them. Of approximately 170,000 clones in the sample, roughly 85% were seen once. Source material: PBMCs. These receptor sequences come from a boy aged 2-9 years in good health and CMV-seronegative.

The gene calls are TRBV7-4 and TRBJ1-2; the D gene is possibly TRBD1 (5 bases). The CDR3 is 19 amino acids. The V end was cut by 5 bases, the J end by 3 bases, with 28 bases between. Germline V gene data show CDR1 as SGHVT and CDR2 as SQSDAQ. In DNA form, the CDR3 reads TGTGCCAGCAGCGGCCTGATCGTGACAGCGAAATACCCTTACTATGGCTACACCTTC. Translated: CASSGLIVTAKYPYYGYTF.

The chain has TRBV10-3 and TRBJ1-6, with D possibly TRBD1 on 6 matching bases. Trimming took 1 base from V and 7 from J, leaving 11 bases between them. Germline CDR1 and CDR2: ENHRY and SYGVKD. This CDR3 spans 15 amino acids. The CDR3 region has the DNA TGTGCCATCAGTGAGTTGGACAGCACCAATTCACCCCTCCACTTT. This sequence encodes CAISELDSTNSPLHF.

The chain has TRBV2 and TRBJ1-2; a possible D gene is TRBD1 (5 bases). The length of the CDR3 is 13 residues. Germline V gene lookup returns CDR1 SNHLY and CDR2 FYNNEI. V was trimmed by 5 bases and J by 8 bases, leaving 15 bases between them. The CDR3 DNA is TGTGCCAGCAGTCGGAGGGACCCTGGGGGCTACACCTTC. This encodes CASSRRDPGGYTF.

The V call is TRBV10-3, the J call TRBJ1-5, with D maybe TRBD1 (5 bases). This CDR3 region has 14 residues. Between the trimmed V and J ends, which lost 4 bases and 0 bases, there was a span of 7 bases. Germline V gene sequence: CDR1 ENHRY, CDR2 SYGVKD. The CDR3 loop reads CAISAGVSNQPQHF. The CDR3 DNA is TGTGCCATCAGTGCGGGGGTTAGCAATCAGCCCCAGCATTTT.

CDR3 residues: CAWSLLLEAFF. As DNA, the CDR3 is TGTGCCTGGAGTCTACTGCTTGAAGCTTTCTTT. This sequence joins TRBV30 and TRBJ1-1; D unclear. The CDR3 totals 11 residues. The germline V and J ends were trimmed by 2 bases and 7 bases, with 8 bases remaining between them. The germline V gene encodes CDR1 GTSNPN and CDR2 SVGIG (reference sequence).

The V call is TRBV7-9, the J call TRBJ2-7; a weak D match, TRBD2 (7 bases). The length of the CDR3 is 13 residues. Germline V CDR1 and CDR2: SEHNR, FQNEAQ (reference sequence). The CDR3 coding sequence is TGTTCCAGCAGCTTAGGCGGGGGCAACGAGCAGTACGTC. Its translation is CSSSLGGGNEQYV.

The V and J genes are TRBV6-1 and TRBJ1-1, with unresolved D. V was cut by 6 bases and J by 4 bases, with 12 bases left in between. The germline CDR1 and CDR2 sequences are MNHNS and SASEGT. This CDR3 is built from 13 residues. The CDR3, as DNA: TGTGCCAGCAGACCCCTTCCGGGCACTGAAGCTTTCTTT. Protein sequence: CASRPLPGTEAFF.

This sequence joins TRBV29-1 and TRBJ2-3, with 7 bases identical to TRBD2. The germline gives CDR1 SQVTM, CDR2 ANQGSEA. The CDR3 has 14 residues. V shed 3 bases, J shed 4 bases, and the junction held 7 bases outside the gene matches. The CDR3 sequence: CSVDWREGADTQYF. The DNA for the CDR3 is TGCAGCGTTGACTGGAGGGAGGGTGCAGATACGCAGTATTTT.

The CDR3 DNA is TGTGCCAGCAGTTCCGGACGGCGGGGCGACTATGGCTACACCTTC. Translating gives CASSSGRRGDYGYTF. The J gene is TRBJ1-2, the V gene TRBV27, with D perhaps matching TRBD1 (5 bases). The V gene lost 4 bases and the J gene lost 3 bases, with 15 bases spanning the gap. The germline gives CDR1 MNHEY, CDR2 SMNVEV (reference sequence). The CDR3 totals 15 residues.

J is TRBJ1-4 and V is TRBV27; D not resolved. Germline loops: CDR1 MNHEY, CDR2 SMNVEV (reference sequence). V shed 7 bases and J shed 7 bases, with 13 bases lying between them. This CDR3 contains 13 residues. The CDR3 sequence: CASMAGLSEKLFF. The DNA of the CDR3 is TGTGCCAGCATGGCAGGACTAAGTGAAAAACTGTTTTTT. The full variable domain, in which reference TRBV27 and TRBJ1-4 provide the parts outside the CDR3, is EAQVTQNPRYLITVTGKKLTVTCSQNMNHEYMSWYRQDPGLGLRQIYYSMNVEVTDKGDVPEGYKVSRKEKRNFPLILESPSPNQTSLYFCASMAGLSEKLFFGSGTQLSVL.

This clone appeared a few times. This chain joins TRBV6-5 and TRBJ1-3; maybe TRBD1 (5 bases). The germline CDR1 and CDR2 sequences are MNHEY and SVGAGI. Deletions cut 5 bases from V and 3 bases from J, with 11 bases between. The CDR3 runs 14 residues. The CDR3 coding sequence is TGTGCCAGCAGTGGCAGGGTGTTTGGAAACACCATATATTTT. This sequence encodes CASSGRVFGNTIYF.

The chain has TRBV12-5 and TRBJ1-1; D is unresolved. The CDR3 spans 13 residues. Germline loops: CDR1 LGHNT, CDR2 FRNRAP. Trimming pared 4 bases from V and 1 base from J, leaving 7 bases between. CDR3 residues: CASGWAGNTEAFF. CDR3 DNA: TGTGCTAGTGGTTGGGCGGGGAACACTGAAGCTTTCTTT. Together with reference TRBV12-5 and TRBJ1-1, the CDR3 gives the full variable domain: DARVTQTPRHKVTEMGQEVTMRCQPILGHNTVFWYRQTMMQGLELLAYFRNRAPLDDSGMPKDRFSAEMPDATLATLKIQPSEPRDSAVYFCASGWAGNTEAFFGQGTRLTVV.

J is TRBJ2-3 and V is TRBV5-6; 10 nucleotides line up with TRBD2. V lost 4 bases to trimming and J lost 2 bases; unmatched junction nucleotides: 7. Germline V CDR1 and CDR2: SGHDT, YYEEEE. CDR3 length: 16 residues. The CDR3 coding sequence is TGTGCCAGCAGCCCGCGGACTAGCGGTTACACAGATACGCAGTATTTT. This translates into CASSPRTSGYTDTQYF.

The J gene is TRBJ2-2, the V gene TRBV6-1; 8 positions agree with TRBD2. V lost 1 base and J lost 3; bases outside the gene matches: 7. The CDR3 loop spans 17 amino acids. Germline V CDR1 and CDR2: MNHNS, SASEGT. CDR3 residues: CASSEGRLATYTGELFF. CDR3 in DNA: TGTGCCAGCAGTGAAGGGCGACTAGCGACGTACACCGGGGAGCTGTTTTTT.

The chain is built from TRBV30 and TRBJ1-2; TRBD1 agrees at 7 bases. CDR1 is GTSNPN, CDR2 SVGIG, per germline (reference sequence). Germline trimming cut 3 bases from V and 4 bases from J; bases unmatched to any gene: 11. The CDR3 spans 15 residues. This chain's CDR3 is CAWRVPDRESYGYTF. For the CDR3, the DNA is TGTGCCTGGAGGGTACCTGACAGGGAATCCTATGGCTACACCTTC.

This chain joins TRBV30 and TRBJ2-1; TRBD2 matches 7 bases. V dropped 1 base and J dropped 9; count of bases not matched to a gene: 3. This CDR3 has 12 residues. Germline values: CDR1 GTSNPN, CDR2 SVGIG (reference sequence). The CDR3 region has the DNA TGTGCCTGGAGTGGGAGCGGGGTTGAGCAGTTCTTC. Translated: CAWSGSGVEQFF.

This chain connects TRBV11-2 to TRBJ1-4, with D possibly being TRBD1 (5 bases). V lost 1 base and J 13 bases, leaving 13 bases between the germline ends. Looked up from germline, CDR1 is SGHAT and CDR2 is FQNNGV. This CDR3 contains 13 residues. The chain's CDR3 is CASSLVAPGLLFF. CDR3 coding DNA: TGTGCCAGCAGCTTAGTCGCGCCAGGGTTACTGTTTTTT.

The CDR3 sequence is CASSPGQPDTQYF. CDR3 DNA: TGTGCCAGCAGTCCTGGGCAGCCAGATACGCAGTATTTT. The rearrangement uses TRBV28 and TRBJ2-3; D is unresolved. The CDR3 sequence is 13 residues long. Trimming took 5 bases from V and 4 from J, leaving 10 bases between them. CDR1 and CDR2 from the germline V gene are MDHEN and SYDVKM.